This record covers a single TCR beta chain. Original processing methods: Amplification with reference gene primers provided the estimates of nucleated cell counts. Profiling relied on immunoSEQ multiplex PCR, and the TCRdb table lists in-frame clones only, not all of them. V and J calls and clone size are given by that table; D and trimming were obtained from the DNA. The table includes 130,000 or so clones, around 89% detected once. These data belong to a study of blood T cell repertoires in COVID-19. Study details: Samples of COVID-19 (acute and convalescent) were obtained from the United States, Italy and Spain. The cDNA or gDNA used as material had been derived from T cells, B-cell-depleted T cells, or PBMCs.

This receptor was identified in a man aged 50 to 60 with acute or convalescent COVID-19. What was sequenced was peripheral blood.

CDR3 bases: TGTGCCATCAGGGCCCACGAGGGCACTGAAGCTTTCTTT. Encoded protein: CAIRAHEGTEAFF. The V call is TRBV10-3, the J call TRBJ1-1; D unclear. The CDR3 loop spans 13 amino acids. V was shortened by 6 bases and J by 4 bases, with 12 bases between the two germline ends. Per germline, CDR1 ENHRY and CDR2 SYGVKD.